This T cell receptor beta chain was retrieved from a study of monozygotic twins with inflammatory bowel disease. Via template switching, UMIs carrying a 6-nucleotide sample barcode were introduced. With around 15 and 9 cycles respectively, two nested PCRs were carried out on TCRalpha and TCRbeta cDNA. From its re-call of the 5' RACE reads, TCRdb lists each CDR3 protein once, without DNA. This sample lists approximately 150,000 distinct CDR3 sequences; its ten largest clones have around 2.4%. This CDR3 has 15 amino acids. CDR1 and CDR2 (germline): PRHDT, FYEKMQ (reference sequence). This TCR was sampled from a human donor with ulcerative colitis or Crohn's disease, or a healthy co-twin of an affected twin (not recorded which). V is TRBV13 and J is TRBJ1-2; the D call from TCRdb, TRBD1, cannot be confirmed without DNA. Sequencing input: blood. The CDR3 loop is CASSFEGARDYGYTF.